These 27 T cell receptor beta chains came from one sample sequenced in a study of CD8+CD57+ T cells in acquired aplastic anemia. Using genomic DNA as the template, TCR beta VDJ and CDR3 profiling was carried out. TCRdb fed the reads into MiXCR, producing one record per CDR3 protein. The sample lists hundreds of thousands of distinct CDR3 sequences; roughly 68% were seen once. The material sequenced was sorted CD4+, CD8+, or CD8+CD57+ T cells (not recorded which) from PBMCs. These TCRs come from a human donor in good health, serving as a control.

The sample holds many counts of this clonotype. The chain uses TRBV5-1 and TRBJ1-6; TRBD1 agrees at 9 bases. This CDR3 is built from 16 residues. Germline values: CDR1 SGHRS, CDR2 YFSETQ. Germline trimming cut 5 bases from V and 10 bases from J; bases unmatched to any gene: 13. CDR3 protein: CASRGRTGTGKSPLHF. As DNA, the CDR3 is TGCGCCAGCAGGGGCCGAACCGGGACAGGGAAGTCACCCCTCCACTTT.

This sequence joins TRBV5-4 and TRBJ2-1, with D tentatively TRBD1 or TRBD2 (6 bases each). The CDR3 runs 15 residues. The V gene's germline CDR1 is SGHNT and CDR2 YYREEE (reference sequence). Trimming stripped 7 bases from V and 2 bases from J, with 16 bases between. As DNA, the CDR3 is TGTGCCAGCGGGCAGGGGCGCGGGGCCTACAATGAGCAGTTCTTC. Translation gives CASGQGRGAYNEQFF.

The chain combines TRBV5-1 with TRBJ1-1, with D tentatively TRBD1 (6 bases). V lost 0 bases and J lost 3, with 12 bases in between. The CDR3 spans 15 residues. Germline assignment: CDR1 SGHRS and CDR2 YFSETQ. CDR3 nucleotides: TGCGCCAGCAGCTTGGCCGGGACACCAGACACTGAAGCTTTCTTT. This gives the protein CASSLAGTPDTEAFF.

With regard to this clonotype: As the CDR3 is not closed by the conserved phenylalanine or tryptophan, this likely results from a read error. No DNA is shown, since the ends of the CDR3 on it are uncertain; the CDR3 is the one TCRdb lists. V usage is TRBV7-2 and J usage is TRBJ2-2; the table calls TRBD1, which could not be checked here. CDR1 and CDR2 from the germline V gene are SGHTA and FQGNSA. The CDR3 is made up of 14 amino acids, end residues included. The CDR3 sequence: CATSLDRAHGEMSV.

This clonotype was observed a handful of times. The CDR3 reads CASSQDNRHEQYF. In nucleotides, the CDR3 is TGTGCCAGCAGCCAAGATAATCGCCACGAGCAGTACTTC. This sequence joins TRBV3-1 and TRBJ2-7, with D unresolved. Trimming pared 0 bases from V and 5 bases from J, leaving 8 bases between. The CDR3 has 13 amino acids. Germline V lookup: CDR1 LGHDT, CDR2 YNNKEL (reference sequence).

V and J are TRBV5-5 and TRBJ2-1; D not resolved. Germline V gives CDR1 SGHKS, CDR2 YYEKEE (reference sequence). V was cut by 3 bases and J by 6 bases, with 13 bases left in between. This CDR3 is built from 14 residues. CDR3 in DNA: TGTGCCAGCAGCTCACGGAACTACTCCAATGAGCAGTTCTTC. Residues: CASSSRNYSNEQFF.

The V and J genes are TRBV12-5 and TRBJ2-5; D tentatively reads TRBD1 or TRBD2 (6 bases each). The CDR3 length is 14 residues. Trimming pared 3 bases from V and 5 bases from J, leaving 13 bases between. Germline CDR1 LGHNT, CDR2 FRNRAP. The DNA of the CDR3 is TGTGCTAGTGGTTTCGGTGGGGGGCTCGAGACCCAGTACTTC. This codes for CASGFGGGLETQYF.

This clonotype was seen ten or more times. Just one base apart from a much larger clone, this may be a read error. The gene calls are TRBV7-2 and TRBJ1-1, with D perhaps TRBD1 (5 bases). The CDR3 has 12 residues. Germline CDR1 reads SGHTA; CDR2 reads FQGNSA. This chain's CDR3 is CASSSSGTGAFF. The CDR3 nucleotides are TGTGCCAGCAGCTCCAGTGGGACTGGAGCTTTCTTT.

This clonotype was found many times. V usage is TRBV29-1 and J usage is TRBJ1-1; D gene unclear. This CDR3 region has 11 residues. Germline CDR1 is SQVTM and CDR2 is ANQGSEA. The V gene lost 2 bases and the J gene lost 12 bases, with 13 bases spanning the gap. The CDR3 here is CSVESFGITFF. CDR3 bases: TGCAGCGTTGAAAGTTTTGGAATAACTTTCTTT.

The V and J genes are TRBV5-6 and TRBJ2-7; 9 nucleotides line up with TRBD1. The CDR3 sequence is 16 residues long. V lost 1 base, J lost 0 bases, and 5 bases stayed unmatched. The germline V gene has CDR1 SGHDT and CDR2 YYEEEE. The CDR3: CASSLTGGGSSYEQYF. Written as DNA, the CDR3 is TGTGCCAGCAGCTTGACAGGGGGCGGGAGCTCCTACGAGCAGTACTTC.

The chain recombines TRBV29-1 with TRBJ1-1; D is uncertain. The V gene's germline CDR1 is SQVTM and CDR2 ANQGSEA. The CDR3 runs to 11 residues. Trimming left V 5 bases short and J 10 bases short, with 14 bases between. CDR3 in DNA: TGCAGCGTTCCGAGGGCCCGTGGAGCTTTCTTT. Its translation: CSVPRARGAFF. Complete variable domain (other parts from reference TRBV29-1 and TRBJ1-1): SAVISQKPSRDICQRGTSLTIQCQVDSQVTMMFWYRQQPGQSLTLIATANQGSEATYESGFVIDKFPISRPNLTFSTLTVSNMSPEDSSIYLCSVPRARGAFFGQGTRLTVV.

V usage is TRBV25-1 and J usage is TRBJ2-7, with D possibly being TRBD2 (7 bases). The DNA end lines up better with TRBJ2-1; the J call may be wrong. Germline V lookup: CDR1 MGHDK, CDR2 SYGVNS. CDR3 length equals 16 residues. CDR3 coding DNA: TGTGCCAGCAGTGGGGGGGGCAGGGGTACAGGAAATGAGCAGTTCTTC. This codes for CASSGGGRGTGNEQFF.

On this clonotype itself: The germline gene is not matched at one end of the junction; a read error may be the cause. The rearrangement joins TRBV7-3 to TRBJ1-1; maybe TRBD1 (5 bases). This CDR3 has 14 amino acids. CDR1 and CDR2 (germline): SGHTA, FQGTGA. The CDR3 bases are TGTGCCAGCAGCCGGGGCGGACGGACCGAACAGCATTTTTTT. Encoded protein: CASSRGGRTEQHFF.

This clonotype has just one count. The chain combines TRBV7-3 with TRBJ2-1, with D perhaps TRBD1 (5 bases). Germline V gene sequence: CDR1 SGHTA, CDR2 FQGTGA. V was clipped by 5 bases and J by 4 bases, with 18 bases between them. The CDR3 contains 16 residues. CDR3 residues: CASSQGATDSYNEQFF. The DNA for the CDR3 is TGTGCCAGCAGCCAAGGTGCGACAGATAGTTACAATGAGCAGTTCTTC. The full variable domain, rest sourced from reference TRBV7-3 and TRBJ2-1, is GAGVSQTPSNKVTEKGKYVELRCDPISGHTALYWYRQSLGQGPEFLIYFQGTGAADDSGLPNDRFFAVRPEGSVSTLKIQRTERGDSAVYLCASSQGATDSYNEQFFGPGTRLTVL.

This clonotype has just a few counts. The rearrangement links TRBV2 to TRBJ2-1; 9 bases align to TRBD1. V was pared by 7 bases and J by 3 bases, with 7 bases of the junction left unmatched. The germline CDR1 and CDR2 sequences are SNHLY and FYNNEI. The length of the CDR3 is 15 residues. This CDR3 is CASILTGQGYNEQFF. DNA for the CDR3: TGTGCCAGCATCCTCACGGGACAGGGCTACAATGAGCAGTTCTTC.

This clonotype appeared many times. The chain links TRBV5-1 to TRBJ2-3; 13 nucleotides match TRBD2. Trimming took 1 base from V and 0 from J; bases not matched to a gene: 5. Germline V gene lookup returns CDR1 SGHRS and CDR2 YFSETQ. The CDR3 runs 18 residues. The CDR3, as DNA: TGCGCCAGCAGCTTGAGGACTAGCGGGGGAACTAGCACAGATACGCAGTATTTT. This gives the protein CASSLRTSGGTSTDTQYF.

This chain uses TRBV7-9 with TRBJ2-7; D ambiguous. The V gene's germline CDR1 is SEHNR and CDR2 FQNEAQ (reference sequence). With 5 bases removed from V and 2 bases from J, the gap between germline ends came to 19 bases. CDR3 length equals 16 residues. The CDR3 region is CASSQGPGSRPYEQYF. The DNA for the CDR3 is TGTGCCAGCAGCCAAGGGCCCGGTTCAAGGCCCTACGAGCAGTACTTC. Complete variable domain (other parts from reference TRBV7-9 and TRBJ2-7): DTGVSQNPRHKITKRGQNVTFRCDPISEHNRLYWYRQTLGQGPEFLTYFQNEAQLEKSRLLSDRFSAERPKGSFSTLEIQRTEQGDSAMYLCASSQGPGSRPYEQYFGPGTRLTVT.

Comment on this clonotype: At one of its ends the junction is not consistent with the germline gene, which may arise from a read error. The chain has TRBV7-2 and TRBJ2-6; D is perhaps TRBD2 (5 bases). This CDR3 has 15 residues. The germline CDR1 and CDR2 sequences are SGHTA and FQGNSA. This chain's CDR3 is CASSLGRGVPNFLTF. Written as DNA, the CDR3 is TGTGCCAGCAGCTTAGGCCGGGGTGTGCCCAACTTCCTGACTTTC.

The count of this clonotype is one. One end of the junction fails to match germline, which may point to a read error. The rearrangement joins TRBV2 to TRBJ1-2, with D unclear. The CDR3 extends over 17 amino acids. Germline CDR1 and CDR2: SNHLY and FYNNEI. The CDR3, as DNA: TGTGCCATCAGTGAGCCTCTTCCTGGGCAGGTGGACTATGTCTACCCCTTC. It translates to CAISEPLPGQVDYVYPF. Drawing the rest from reference TRBV2 and TRBJ1-2, the complete variable domain is EPEVTQTPSHQVTQMGQEVILRCVPISNHLYFYWYRQILGQKVEFLVSFYNNEISEKSEIFDDQFSVERPDGSNFTLKIRSTKLEDSAMYFCAISEPLPGQVDYVYPFGSGTRLTVV.

As for this clonotype: Relative to the germline gene, one junction end is altered; a read error may explain this. The chain joins TRBV5-1 to TRBJ2-3; 11 bases agree with TRBD2. The V gene's germline CDR1 is SGHRS and CDR2 YFSETQ. The CDR3 is 11 amino acids. The chain's CDR3 is CASSLDTSGGF. The CDR3 DNA sequence: TGCGCCAGCAGCTTGGACACTAGCGGGGGTTTT.

This clonotype has only a few counts. The chain combines TRBV25-1 with TRBJ2-2; possibly TRBD1 or TRBD2 for D (5 bases each). Trimming stripped 5 bases from V and 3 bases from J, with 13 bases between. Germline V CDR1 and CDR2: MGHDK, SYGVNS. The CDR3 is 15 residues long. The CDR3 reads CASSLGDGDTGELFF. In DNA form, the CDR3 reads TGTGCCAGCAGTTTAGGGGACGGGGACACCGGGGAGCTGTTTTTT.

A few counts support this clonotype. The chain recombines TRBV29-1 with TRBJ1-6; D perhaps matches TRBD1 (6 bases). The V gene's germline CDR1 is SQVTM and CDR2 ANQGSEA. The CDR3 runs 13 residues. V lost 5 bases and J 9 bases, leaving 14 bases between the germline ends. The CDR3 loop reads CSVLSGEGSPLHF. The CDR3 nucleotides read TGCAGCGTTTTATCAGGGGAGGGTTCACCCCTCCACTTT. The full variable domain, its missing parts supplied by reference TRBV29-1 and TRBJ1-6, is SAVISQKPSRDICQRGTSLTIQCQVDSQVTMMFWYRQQPGQSLTLIATANQGSEATYESGFVIDKFPISRPNLTFSTLTVSNMSPEDSSIYLCSVLSGEGSPLHFGNGTRLTVT.

The chain joins TRBV7-2 to TRBJ2-7, with D maybe TRBD2 (5 bases). The germline V gene encodes CDR1 SGHTA and CDR2 FQGNSA. The CDR3 runs 14 residues. Trimming pared 7 bases from V and 13 bases from J, leaving 26 bases between. This CDR3 is CASTPSNSADYGYF. CDR3 nucleotide sequence: TGTGCCAGCACCCCCAGTAATTCCGCTGACTATGGCTACTTC.

The chain couples TRBV7-2 to TRBJ1-4, with D perhaps TRBD1 (6 bases). The germline V and J ends were trimmed by 5 bases and 14 bases, with 21 bases remaining between them. The germline CDR1 and CDR2 sequences are SGHTA and FQGNSA. There are 14 residues in the CDR3. The CDR3 loop reads CASSTPRGAGNLFF. CDR3 bases: TGTGCCAGCAGCACTCCACGGGGGGCTGGCAACCTGTTTTTT.

The J gene is TRBJ1-3, the V gene TRBV20-1; D is ambiguous. Germline V gives CDR1 DFQATT, CDR2 SNEGSKA (reference sequence). This CDR3 has 13 amino acids. Trimming removed 6 bases at V and 10 bases at J, with 19 bases between. DNA of the CDR3: TGCAGTGCCCCGGTTACAGCGGCGTCAACCATATATTTT. This encodes CSAPVTAASTIYF.

This clonotype was seen many times. The chain carries TRBV5-1 and TRBJ2-1; 11 nucleotides agree with TRBD2. With 2 bases clipped from V and 5 bases from J, the junction kept 6 bases outside the gene matches. CDR3 size: 16 residues. CDR1 SGHRS and CDR2 YFSETQ come from the germline V gene. The CDR3 nucleotides read TGCGCCAGCAGCTTTTCCGGGACTAGCGGTAACAATGAGCAGTTCTTC. Translating it yields CASSFSGTSGNNEQFF.

The V call is TRBV9, the J call TRBJ1-1; D gene ambiguous. Germline V lookup: CDR1 SGDLS, CDR2 YYNGEE. This CDR3 region has 14 residues. Between the trimmed V and J ends, which lost 5 bases and 4 bases, there was a span of 15 bases. In DNA form, the CDR3 reads TGTGCCAGCAGTTTTTCCTCGGTGAGCACTGAAGCTTTCTTT. Translation: CASSFSSVSTEAFF.